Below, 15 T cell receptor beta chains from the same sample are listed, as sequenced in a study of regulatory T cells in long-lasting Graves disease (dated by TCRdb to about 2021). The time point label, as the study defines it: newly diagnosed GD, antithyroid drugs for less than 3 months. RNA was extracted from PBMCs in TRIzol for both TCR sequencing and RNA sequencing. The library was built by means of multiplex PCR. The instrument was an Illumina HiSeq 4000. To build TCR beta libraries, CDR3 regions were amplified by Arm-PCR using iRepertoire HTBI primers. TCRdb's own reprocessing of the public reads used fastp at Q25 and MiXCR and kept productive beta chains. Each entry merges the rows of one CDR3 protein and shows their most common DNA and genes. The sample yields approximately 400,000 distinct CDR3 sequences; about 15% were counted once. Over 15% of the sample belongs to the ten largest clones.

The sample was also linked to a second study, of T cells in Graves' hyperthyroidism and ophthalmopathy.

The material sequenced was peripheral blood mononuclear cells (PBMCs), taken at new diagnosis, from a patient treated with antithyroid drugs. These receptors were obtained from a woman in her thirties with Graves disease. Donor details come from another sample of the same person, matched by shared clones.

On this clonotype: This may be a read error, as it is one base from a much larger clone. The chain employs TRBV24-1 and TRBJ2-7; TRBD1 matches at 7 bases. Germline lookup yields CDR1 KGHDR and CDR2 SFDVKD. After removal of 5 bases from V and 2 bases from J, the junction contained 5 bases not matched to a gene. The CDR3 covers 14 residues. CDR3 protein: CATSGRQGTYEQYF. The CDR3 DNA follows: TGTGCCACCAGTGGTCGACAGGGAACCTACGAGCAGTACTTC.

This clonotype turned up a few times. This chain's CDR3 is CSAAPRREIISYEQYF. The CDR3 bases are TGCAGTGCCGCCCCCCGGCGGGAGATTATTTCCTACGAGCAGTACTTC. The chain uses TRBV20-1 and TRBJ2-7, with 7 bases identical to TRBD2. This CDR3 region has 16 residues. V shed 6 bases and J 1 base; nucleotides not matched to a gene: 15. Germline loops: CDR1 DFQATT, CDR2 SNEGSKA (reference sequence).

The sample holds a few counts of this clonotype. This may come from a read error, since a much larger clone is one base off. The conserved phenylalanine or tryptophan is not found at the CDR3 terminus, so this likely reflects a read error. CDR3: CASSYRVPAYNEQFL. In DNA, the CDR3 is TGTGCCAGCAGCTACAGGGTACCCGCCTACAATGAGCAGTTCCTC. The rearrangement uses TRBV28 and TRBJ2-1; possibly TRBD1 for D (6 bases). The CDR3 consists of 15 residues. V gave up 6 bases and J gave up 2 bases, with 14 bases separating them. From germline, CDR1 is MDHEN and CDR2 SYDVKM.

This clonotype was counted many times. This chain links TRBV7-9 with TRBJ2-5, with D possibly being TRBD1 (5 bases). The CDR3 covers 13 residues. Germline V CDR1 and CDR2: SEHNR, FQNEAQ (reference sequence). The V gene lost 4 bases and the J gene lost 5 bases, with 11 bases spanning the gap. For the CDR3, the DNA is TGTGCCAGCAGCTCCAGGGTGCGGGAGACCCAGTACTTC. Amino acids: CASSSRVRETQYF. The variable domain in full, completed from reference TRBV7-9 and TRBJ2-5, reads DTGVSQNPRHKITKRGQNVTFRCDPISEHNRLYWYRQTLGQGPEFLTYFQNEAQLEKSRLLSDRFSAERPKGSFSTLEIQRTEQGDSAMYLCASSSRVRETQYFGPGTRLLVL.

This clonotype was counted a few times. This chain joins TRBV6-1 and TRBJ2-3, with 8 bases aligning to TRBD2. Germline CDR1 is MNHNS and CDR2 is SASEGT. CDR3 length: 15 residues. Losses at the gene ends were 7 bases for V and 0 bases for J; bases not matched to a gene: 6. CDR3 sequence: CASTQAGESTDTQYF. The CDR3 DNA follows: TGTGCCAGCACCCAAGCGGGAGAAAGCACAGATACGCAGTATTTT.

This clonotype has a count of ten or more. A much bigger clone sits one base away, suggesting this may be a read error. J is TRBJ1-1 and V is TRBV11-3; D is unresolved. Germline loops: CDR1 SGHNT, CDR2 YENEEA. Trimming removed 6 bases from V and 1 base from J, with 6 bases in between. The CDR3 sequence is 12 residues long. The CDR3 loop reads CASSDTNTEAFF. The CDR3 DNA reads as TGTGCCAGCAGTGACACGAACACTGAAGCTTTCTTT. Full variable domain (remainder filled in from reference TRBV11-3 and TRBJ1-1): EAGVVQSPRYKIIEKKQPVAFWCNPISGHNTLYWYLQNLGQGPELLIRYENEEAVDDSQLPKDRFSAERLKGVDSTLKIQPAELGDSAVYLCASSDTNTEAFFGQGTRLTVV.

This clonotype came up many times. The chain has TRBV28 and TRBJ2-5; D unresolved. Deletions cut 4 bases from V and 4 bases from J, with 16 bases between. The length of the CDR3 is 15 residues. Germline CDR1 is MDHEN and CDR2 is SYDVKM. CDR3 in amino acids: CASSYTPRRTETQYF. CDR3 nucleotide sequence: TGTGCCAGCAGTTATACCCCCAGGCGGACAGAGACCCAGTACTTC.

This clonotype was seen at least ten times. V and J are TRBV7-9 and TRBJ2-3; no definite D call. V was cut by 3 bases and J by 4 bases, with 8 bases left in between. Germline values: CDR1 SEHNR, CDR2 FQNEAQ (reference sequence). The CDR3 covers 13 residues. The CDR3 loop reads CASSFHSPDTQYF. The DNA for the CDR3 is TGTGCCAGCAGCTTTCATTCACCAGATACGCAGTATTTT.

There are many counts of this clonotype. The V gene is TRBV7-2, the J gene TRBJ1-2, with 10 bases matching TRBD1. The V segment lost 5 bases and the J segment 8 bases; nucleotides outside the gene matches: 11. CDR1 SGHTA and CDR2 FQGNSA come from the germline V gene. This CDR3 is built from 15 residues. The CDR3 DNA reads TGTGCCAGCAGCCCTCCGGGGGGACAGGGGAACGGCTACACCTTC. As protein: CASSPPGGQGNGYTF.

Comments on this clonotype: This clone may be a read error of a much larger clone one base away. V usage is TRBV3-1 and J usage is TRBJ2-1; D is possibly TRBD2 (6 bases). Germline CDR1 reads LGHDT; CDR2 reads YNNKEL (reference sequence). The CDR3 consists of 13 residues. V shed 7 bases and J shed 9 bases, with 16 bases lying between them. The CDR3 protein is CASNPLLGGEQFF. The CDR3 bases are TGTGCCAGCAACCCCCTTCTGGGGGGTGAGCAGTTCTTC.

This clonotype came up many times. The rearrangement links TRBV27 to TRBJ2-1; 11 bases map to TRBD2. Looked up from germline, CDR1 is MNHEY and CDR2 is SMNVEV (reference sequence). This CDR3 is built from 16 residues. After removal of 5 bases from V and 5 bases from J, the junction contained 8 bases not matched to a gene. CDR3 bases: TGTGCCAGCAGTACCCTTAGCGGGAGGGGGGACAATGAGCAGTTCTTC. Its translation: CASSTLSGRGDNEQFF.

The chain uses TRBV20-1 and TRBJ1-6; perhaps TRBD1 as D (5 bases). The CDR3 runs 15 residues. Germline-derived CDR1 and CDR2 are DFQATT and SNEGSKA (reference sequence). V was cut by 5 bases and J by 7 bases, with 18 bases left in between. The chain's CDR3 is CSALGTVGGNSPLHF. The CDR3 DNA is TGCAGTGCTCTCGGGACGGTGGGCGGGAATTCACCCCTCCACTTT.

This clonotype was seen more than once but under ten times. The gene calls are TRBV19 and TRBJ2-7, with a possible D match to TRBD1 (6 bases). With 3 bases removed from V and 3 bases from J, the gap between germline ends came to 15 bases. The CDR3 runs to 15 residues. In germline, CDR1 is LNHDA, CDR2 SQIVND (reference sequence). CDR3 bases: TGTGCCAGTAGTATGAGGGACAATCTTTTCTACGAGCAGTACTTC. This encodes CASSMRDNLFYEQYF.

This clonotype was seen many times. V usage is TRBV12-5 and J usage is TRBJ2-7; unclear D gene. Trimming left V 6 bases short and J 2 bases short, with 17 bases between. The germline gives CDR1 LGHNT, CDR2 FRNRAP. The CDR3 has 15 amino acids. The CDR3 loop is CASGSSLGPTYEQYF. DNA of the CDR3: TGTGCTAGTGGCTCCTCTCTCGGGCCTACCTACGAGCAGTACTTC.

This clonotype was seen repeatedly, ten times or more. The CDR3 coding sequence is TGCAGCCCCTCCCTCGCCCAGAGCAATCAGCCCCAGCATTTT. It is translated as CSPSLAQSNQPQHF. The chain couples TRBV29-1 to TRBJ1-5; D is unclear. Trimming pared 8 bases from V and 1 base from J, leaving 15 bases between. Germline V CDR1 and CDR2: SQVTM, ANQGSEA. The CDR3 loop spans 14 amino acids.